This T cell receptor beta chain was sequenced for a study of long-term antiretroviral therapy in people with HIV. The V gene lost 2 bases and the J gene lost 1 base, with 15 bases spanning the gap. Germline-derived CDR1 and CDR2 are SGDLS and YYNGEE. The CDR3 loop spans 16 amino acids. This was the immunoSEQ v3.0 assay at survey level. Sequenced by immunoSEQ multiplex PCR; TCRdb stores in-frame clones only, minus some. Among 20,000 or so clones listed, about four fifths were seen once. The chain joins TRBV9 to TRBJ2-5; D is possibly TRBD1 or TRBD2 (7 bases each). The specimen comprised unsorted PBMCs, sampled at the start of antiretroviral therapy, before treatment. This receptor was taken from a man between 18 and 29 years old with HIV. CDR3 sequence reads: CASSVQGGGPQETQYF. CDR3 bases: TGTGCCAGCAGCGTGCAGGGGGGGGGACCCCAAGAGACCCAGTACTTC.